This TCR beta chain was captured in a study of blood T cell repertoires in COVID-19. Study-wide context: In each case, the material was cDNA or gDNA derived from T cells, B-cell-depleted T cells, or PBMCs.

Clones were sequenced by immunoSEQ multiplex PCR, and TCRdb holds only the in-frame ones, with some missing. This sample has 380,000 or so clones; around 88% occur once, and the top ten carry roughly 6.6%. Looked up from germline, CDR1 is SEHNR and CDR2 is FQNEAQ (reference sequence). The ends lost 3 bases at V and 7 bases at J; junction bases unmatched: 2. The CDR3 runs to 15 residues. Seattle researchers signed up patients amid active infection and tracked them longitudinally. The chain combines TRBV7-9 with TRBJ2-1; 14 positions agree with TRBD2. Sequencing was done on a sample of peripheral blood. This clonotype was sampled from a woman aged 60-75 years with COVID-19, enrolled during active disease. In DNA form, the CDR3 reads TGTGCCAGCAGCTTGACTAGCGGGGGGGCGAATGAGCAGTTCTTC. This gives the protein CASSLTSGGANEQFF.